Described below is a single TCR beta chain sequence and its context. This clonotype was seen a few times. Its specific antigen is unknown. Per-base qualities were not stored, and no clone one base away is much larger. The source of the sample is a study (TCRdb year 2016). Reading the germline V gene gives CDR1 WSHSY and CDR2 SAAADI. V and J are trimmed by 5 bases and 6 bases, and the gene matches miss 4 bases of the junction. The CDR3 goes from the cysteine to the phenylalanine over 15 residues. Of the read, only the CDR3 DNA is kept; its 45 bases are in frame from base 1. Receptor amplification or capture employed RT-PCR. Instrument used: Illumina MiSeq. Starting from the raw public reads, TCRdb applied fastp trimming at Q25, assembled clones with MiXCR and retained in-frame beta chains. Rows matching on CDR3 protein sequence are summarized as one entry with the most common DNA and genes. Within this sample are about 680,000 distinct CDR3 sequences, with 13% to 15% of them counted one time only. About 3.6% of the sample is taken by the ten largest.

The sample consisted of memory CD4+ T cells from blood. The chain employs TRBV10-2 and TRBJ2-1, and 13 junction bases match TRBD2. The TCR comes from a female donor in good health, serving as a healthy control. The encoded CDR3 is CASSPTSGGTNEQFF. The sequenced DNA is TGCGCCAGCAGTCCGACTAGCGGGGGGACCAATGAGCAGTTCTTC.